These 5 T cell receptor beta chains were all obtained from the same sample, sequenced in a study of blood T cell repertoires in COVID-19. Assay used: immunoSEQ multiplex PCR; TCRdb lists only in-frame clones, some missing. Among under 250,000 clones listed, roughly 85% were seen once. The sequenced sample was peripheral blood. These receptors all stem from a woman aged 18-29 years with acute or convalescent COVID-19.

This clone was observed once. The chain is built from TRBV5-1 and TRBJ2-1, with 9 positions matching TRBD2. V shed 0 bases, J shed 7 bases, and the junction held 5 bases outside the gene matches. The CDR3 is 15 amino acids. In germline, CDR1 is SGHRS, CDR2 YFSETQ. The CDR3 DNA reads TGCGCCAGCAGCTTGGTAGCGGGAGTTGGGAATGAGCAGTTCTTC. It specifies CASSLVAGVGNEQFF.

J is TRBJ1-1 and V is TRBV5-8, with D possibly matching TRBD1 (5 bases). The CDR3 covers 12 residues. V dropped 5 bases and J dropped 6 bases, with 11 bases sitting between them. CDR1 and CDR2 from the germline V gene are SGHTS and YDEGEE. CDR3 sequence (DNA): TGTGCCAGCAGAGTTGACAGACCTGAAGCTTTCTTT. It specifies CASRVDRPEAFF. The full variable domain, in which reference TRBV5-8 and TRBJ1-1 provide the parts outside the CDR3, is EAGVTQSPTHLIKTRGQQATLRCSPISGHTSVYWYQQALGLGLQFLLWYDEGEERNRGNFPPRFSGRQFPNYSSELNVNALELEDSALYLCASRVDRPEAFFGQGTRLTVV.

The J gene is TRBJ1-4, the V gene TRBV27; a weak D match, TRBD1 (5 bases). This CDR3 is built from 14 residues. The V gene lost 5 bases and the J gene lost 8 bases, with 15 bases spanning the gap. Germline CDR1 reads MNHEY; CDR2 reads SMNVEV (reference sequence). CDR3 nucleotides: TGTGCCAGCAGTCCCCGACCCAAGGGGGAAAAACTGTTTTTT. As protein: CASSPRPKGEKLFF.

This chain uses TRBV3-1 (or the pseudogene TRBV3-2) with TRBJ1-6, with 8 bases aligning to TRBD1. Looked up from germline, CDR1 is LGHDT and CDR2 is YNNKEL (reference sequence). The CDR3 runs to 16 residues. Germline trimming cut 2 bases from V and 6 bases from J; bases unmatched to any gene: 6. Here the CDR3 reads CASSQLPTGANSPLHF. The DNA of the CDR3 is TGTGCCAGCAGCCAACTACCGACAGGGGCTAATTCACCCCTCCACTTT.

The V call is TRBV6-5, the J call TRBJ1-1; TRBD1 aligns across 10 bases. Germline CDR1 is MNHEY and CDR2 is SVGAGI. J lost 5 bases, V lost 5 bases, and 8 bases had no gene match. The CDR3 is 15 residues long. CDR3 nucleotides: TGTGCCAGCAGTCGCAGGACAGGGGGAGGGACTGAAGCTTTCTTT. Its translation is CASSRRTGGGTEAFF.